One and the same sample provided the 18 T cell receptor beta chains below, sequenced in a study of vaccination effects on CD4 cells after COVID-19. No antigens are known for them. Sequencing was preceded by expansion of antigen-specific CD4+ T cells with viral peptide pools in the ViraFEST assay. Scientists isolated CD4+ T cells after a roughly 10-day culture period ended. None of the vaccinated had previously contracted SARS-CoV-2, and their nucleocapsid antibodies tested negative. Measured with immunoSEQ multiplex PCR; TCRdb has only the in-frame clones, and not every one. The profile shows about 34,000 clones, around 73% of them singletons. The sample was CD4+ T cells from PBMCs cultured with HCoV-OC43 spike peptides, taken before COVID-19 vaccination. Described subset: HCoV-OC43 spike overlapping peptide pool stimulation. All receptors derive from a human donor who received a COVID-19 vaccine.

The chain uses TRBV23-1 and TRBJ2-6, with 7 positions matching TRBD2. TRBV23-1 is known as an ORF, though its function is uncertain. Losses at the gene ends were 4 bases for V and 0 bases for J; bases not matched to a gene: 3. The CDR3 is made up of 16 amino acids. CDR3 protein: CASSPGGRSGANVLTF. The CDR3, as DNA: TGCGCCAGCAGTCCGGGGGGTCGCTCTGGGGCCAACGTCCTGACTTTC.

V is TRBV24-1 and J is TRBJ2-5, with D unclear. CDR1 KGHDR and CDR2 SFDVKD come from the germline V gene. This CDR3 comprises 11 residues. V was shortened by 0 bases and J by 5 bases, with 0 bases between the two germline ends. The CDR3 sequence is CATSDLETQYF. The DNA for the CDR3 is TGTGCCACCAGTGATTTGGAGACCCAGTACTTC.

The V call is TRBV27, the J call TRBJ2-7; 7 nucleotides align to TRBD1. V dropped 5 bases and J dropped 4; count of bases not matched to a gene: 5. Looked up from germline, CDR1 is MNHEY and CDR2 is SMNVEV (reference sequence). The length of the CDR3 is 13 residues. Written as DNA, the CDR3 is TGTGCCAGCAGTCTAAAACAGGGGTACGAGCAGTACTTC. Translation gives CASSLKQGYEQYF.

This clone appeared a few times. The chain couples TRBV19 to TRBJ1-2; D not resolved. The CDR3 is made up of 14 amino acids. V was shortened by 5 bases and J by 4 bases, with 14 bases between the two germline ends. CDR1 is LNHDA and CDR2 is SQIVND in the germline V gene (reference sequence). The DNA of the CDR3 is TGTGCCAGTAGTCCTCAGAGAGCCCTCTATGGCTACACCTTC. Its protein is CASSPQRALYGYTF.

This clone was found a few times. V gene TRBV7-9 combines with J gene TRBJ1-2; D is perhaps TRBD1 (5 bases). Germline V lookup: CDR1 SEHNR, CDR2 FQNEAQ (reference sequence). Trimming took 2 bases from V and 3 from J, leaving 7 bases between them. The CDR3 extends over 13 amino acids. CDR3 sequence: CASSLQGDYGYTF. In nucleotides, the CDR3 is TGTGCCAGCAGCTTACAGGGTGACTATGGCTACACCTTC.

CDR3 sequence reads: CASSLSGQGSIIWQYF. The CDR3 DNA reads TGTGCCAGCAGCTTGTCGGGGCAGGGATCGATTATCTGGCAGTACTTC. The V call is TRBV5-6, the J call TRBJ2-7; perhaps D is TRBD1 or TRBD2 (5 bases each). CDR1 is SGHDT, CDR2 YYEEEE, per germline. There are 16 residues in the CDR3. V lost 1 base, J lost 9 bases, and 23 bases lay in between.

This clone turned up a few times. The rearrangement uses TRBV6-5 and TRBJ2-2, with 8 bases fitting TRBD1. In germline, CDR1 is MNHEY, CDR2 SVGAGI. Trimming took 8 bases from V and 7 from J; bases not matched to a gene: 9. The CDR3 is made up of 14 amino acids. The CDR3 DNA sequence: TGTGCCAGCCGAGGGGCAGGGGGCATCGGGGAGCTGTTTTTT. It specifies CASRGAGGIGELFF.

The chain recombines TRBV11-2 with TRBJ2-1, with unresolved D. CDR3 size: 13 residues. V lost 1 base to trimming and J lost 1 base, with 2 bases between them. In germline, CDR1 is SGHAT, CDR2 FQNNGV. The DNA of the CDR3 is TGTGCCAGCAGCTTAGGATCCTACAATGAGCAGTTCTTC. Translating it yields CASSLGSYNEQFF.

This clone showed up just a few times. The V call is TRBV5-6, the J call TRBJ1-5; D is ambiguous. In germline, CDR1 is SGHDT, CDR2 YYEEEE. V was clipped by 3 bases and J by 0 bases, with 4 bases between them. The CDR3 has 13 amino acids. CDR3 sequence reads: CASSSGSNQPQHF. CDR3 nucleotide sequence: TGTGCCAGCAGCTCGGGTAGCAATCAGCCCCAGCATTTT.

The genes are TRBV3-1 (or the pseudogene TRBV3-2) and TRBJ2-1; D remains ambiguous. This CDR3 spans 15 amino acids. Germline V gene data show CDR1 as LGHDT and CDR2 as YNNKEL (reference sequence). Trimming shortened V by 1 base and J by 0 bases, and 7 bases separated the two germline ends. The CDR3 is CASSQVPSSYNEQFF. CDR3 sequence (DNA): TGTGCCAGCAGCCAAGTTCCGAGCTCCTACAATGAGCAGTTCTTC.

This sequence joins TRBV30 and TRBJ1-2, with TRBD1 matching over 9 bases. The CDR3 consists of 18 residues. The germline V gene encodes CDR1 GTSNPN and CDR2 SVGIG (reference sequence). The junction had 17 bases not matched to a gene; V was cut back by 3 bases and J by 3 bases. CDR3 region: CAWSKARTGVSPYYGYTF. CDR3 DNA: TGTGCCTGGAGCAAGGCCCGGACAGGGGTCTCCCCCTACTATGGCTACACCTTC. Combining the CDR3 with reference TRBV30 and TRBJ1-2 gives the whole variable domain SQTIHQWPATLVQPVGSPLSLECTVEGTSNPNLYWYRQAAGRGLQLLFYSVGIGQISSEVPQNLSASRPQDRQFILSSKKLLLSDSGFYLCAWSKARTGVSPYYGYTFGSGTRLTVV.

The genes are TRBV18 and TRBJ2-7, with 7 bases matching TRBD1. Per germline, CDR1 KGHSH and CDR2 LQKENI. V shed 6 bases and J 5 bases; nucleotides not matched to a gene: 7. The CDR3 runs to 13 residues. The CDR3 loop reads CASSPRGPDEQYF. The CDR3 coding sequence is TGTGCCAGCTCCCCGAGGGGGCCGGACGAGCAGTACTTC.

The V gene is TRBV7-9, the J gene TRBJ1-1; no definite D call. Trimming cost V 5 bases and J 4 bases, with 8 bases left between them. The CDR3 is 12 residues long. Per the germline V gene, CDR1 is SEHNR and CDR2 is FQNEAQ (reference sequence). DNA for the CDR3: TGTGCCAGCAGCCCAGATATCACTGAAGCTTTCTTT. Its protein is CASSPDITEAFF.

The genes are TRBV30 and TRBJ1-2, with D unclear. V lost 3 bases, J lost 3 bases, and 8 bases lay in between. Germline V gene sequence: CDR1 GTSNPN, CDR2 SVGIG (reference sequence). There are 12 residues in the CDR3. The CDR3 sequence: CAWSGSYYGYTF. As DNA, the CDR3 is TGTGCCTGGAGCGGTAGCTACTATGGCTACACCTTC.

This clone was observed a handful of times. The V call is TRBV18, the J call TRBJ2-1; D is undetermined. The V end was cut by 1 base, the J end by 5 bases, with 6 bases between. There are 13 residues in the CDR3. The germline V gene encodes CDR1 KGHSH and CDR2 LQKENI. In nucleotides, the CDR3 is TGTGCCAGCTCACCACTCAGAAACAATGAGCAGTTCTTC. Translating it yields CASSPLRNNEQFF.

The gene calls are TRBV6-1 and TRBJ2-7, with 10 bases matching TRBD2. CDR1 MNHNS and CDR2 SASEGT come from the germline V gene. The CDR3 contains 13 residues. With 2 bases clipped from V and 6 bases from J, the junction kept 1 base outside the gene matches. CDR3 region: CASSESGRAEQYF. The CDR3 DNA is TGTGCCAGCAGTGAAAGCGGGAGGGCCGAGCAGTACTTC.

This chain joins TRBV5-4 and TRBJ1-2, with D possibly being TRBD1 (5 bases). The CDR3 consists of 14 residues. The V end was cut by 7 bases, the J end by 5 bases, with 18 bases between. Germline V gives CDR1 SGHNT, CDR2 YYREEE (reference sequence). The CDR3 loop reads CASGRRGDGYGYTF. The CDR3 bases are TGTGCCAGCGGACGCCGGGGGGACGGGTATGGCTACACCTTC.

This clone is medium-sized in the sample. The chain recombines TRBV6-6 with TRBJ1-6, with 8 bases fitting TRBD1. This CDR3 is 14 amino acids long. The V gene end was trimmed by 4 bases and the J gene end by 10 bases; junction bases not matched to a gene: 6. The V gene's germline CDR1 is MNHNY and CDR2 SVGAGI (reference sequence). CDR3 amino acids: CASSSGQGGSPLHF. The CDR3 region has the DNA TGTGCCAGCAGTTCCGGACAGGGAGGGTCACCCCTCCACTTT.